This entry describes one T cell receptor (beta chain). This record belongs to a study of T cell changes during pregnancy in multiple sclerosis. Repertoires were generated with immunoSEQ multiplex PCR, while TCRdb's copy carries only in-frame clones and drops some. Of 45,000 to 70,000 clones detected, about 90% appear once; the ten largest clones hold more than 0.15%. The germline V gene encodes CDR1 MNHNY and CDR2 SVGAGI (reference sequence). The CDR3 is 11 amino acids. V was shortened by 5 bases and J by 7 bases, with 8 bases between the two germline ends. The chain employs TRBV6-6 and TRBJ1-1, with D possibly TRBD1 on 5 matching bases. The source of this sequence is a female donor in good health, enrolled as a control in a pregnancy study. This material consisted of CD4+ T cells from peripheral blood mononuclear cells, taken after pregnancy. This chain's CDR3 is CASSRRDEAFF. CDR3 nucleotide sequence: TGTGCCAGCAGTCGCAGGGATGAAGCTTTCTTT.